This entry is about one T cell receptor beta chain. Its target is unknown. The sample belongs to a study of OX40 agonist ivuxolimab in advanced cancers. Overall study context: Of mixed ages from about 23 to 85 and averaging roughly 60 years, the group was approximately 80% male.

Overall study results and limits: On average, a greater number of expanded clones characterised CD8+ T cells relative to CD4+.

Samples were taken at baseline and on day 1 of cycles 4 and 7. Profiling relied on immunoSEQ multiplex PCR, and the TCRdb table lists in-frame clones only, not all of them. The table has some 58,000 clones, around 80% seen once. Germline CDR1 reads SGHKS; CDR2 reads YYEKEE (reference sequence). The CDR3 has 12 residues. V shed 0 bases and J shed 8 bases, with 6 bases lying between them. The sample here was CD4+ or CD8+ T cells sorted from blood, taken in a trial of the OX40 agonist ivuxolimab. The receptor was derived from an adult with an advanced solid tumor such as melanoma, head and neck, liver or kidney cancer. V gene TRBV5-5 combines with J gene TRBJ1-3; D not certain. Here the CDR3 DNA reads TGTGCCAGCAGCTTGGTCAGTCACACCATATATTTT. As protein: CASSLVSHTIYF.